What follows is one T cell receptor (beta chain) and its context. Antigen: not known. The sample belongs to a study of spatial heterogeneity in lung cancer. Whole-study context: Each time, sequencing found more beta-chain sequences than alpha-chain sequences. Averaged across combinations, each unique TCR and UMI pairing appeared more than ten times in raw reads, which were uncorrected. Study findings and constraints: In blood, ubiquitous expanded tumor TCRs appeared more at resection than follow-up.

The presence of a unique molecular identifier marked each TCR cDNA molecule. One entry per CDR3 protein, called by TCRdb with MiXCR from the 5' RACE reads. This sample has some 50,000 distinct CDR3 sequences, with 7.5% to 8% found just once. Regarding time point: sample taken at primary tumor resection. Whole RNA came from tumor, nontumor lung or frozen PBMC and was sequenced without being sorted. Deletions cut 2 bases from V and 1 base from J, with 13 bases between. Germline CDR1 and CDR2: SGHVS and FNYEAQ. This CDR3 is 16 amino acids long. The chain joins TRBV7-6 to TRBJ2-3, with D maybe TRBD2 (7 bases). The receptor's source is a female donor with early-stage non-small cell lung cancer. Sequenced here: PBMCs, sampled at surgery. The CDR3 coding sequence is TGTGCCAGCAGCTTATCTGGGCGGGGGCGCACAGATACGCAGTATTTT. This gives the protein CASSLSGRGRTDTQYF.